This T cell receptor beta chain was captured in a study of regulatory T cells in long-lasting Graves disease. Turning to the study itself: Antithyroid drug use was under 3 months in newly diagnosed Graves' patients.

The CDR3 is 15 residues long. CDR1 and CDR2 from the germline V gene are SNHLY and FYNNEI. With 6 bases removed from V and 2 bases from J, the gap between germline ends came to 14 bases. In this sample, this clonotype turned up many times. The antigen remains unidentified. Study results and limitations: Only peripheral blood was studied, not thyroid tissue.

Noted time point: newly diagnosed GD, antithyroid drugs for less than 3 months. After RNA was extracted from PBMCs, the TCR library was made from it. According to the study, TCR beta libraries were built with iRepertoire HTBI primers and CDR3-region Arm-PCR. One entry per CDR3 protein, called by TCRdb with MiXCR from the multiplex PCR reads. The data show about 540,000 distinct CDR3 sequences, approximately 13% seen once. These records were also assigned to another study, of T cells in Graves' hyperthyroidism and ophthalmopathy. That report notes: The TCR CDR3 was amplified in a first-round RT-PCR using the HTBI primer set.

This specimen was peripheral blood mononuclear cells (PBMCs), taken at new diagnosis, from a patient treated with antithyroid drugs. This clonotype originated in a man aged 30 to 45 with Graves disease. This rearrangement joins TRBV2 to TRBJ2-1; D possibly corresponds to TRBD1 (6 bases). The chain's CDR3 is CASRGKGQPYNEQFF. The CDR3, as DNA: TGTGCCAGCAGAGGGAAGGGACAACCCTACAATGAGCAGTTCTTC. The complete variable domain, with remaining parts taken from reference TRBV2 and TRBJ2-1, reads EPEVTQTPSHQVTQMGQEVILRCVPISNHLYFYWYRQILGQKVEFLVSFYNNEISEKSEIFDDQFSVERPDGSNFTLKIRSTKLEDSAMYFCASRGKGQPYNEQFFGPGTRLTVL.